Following are 7 T cell receptor beta chains from one sample sequenced in a study of cytomegalovirus exposure and HLA in healthy donors. Researchers ran the PCR with 60 Vbeta and 13 Jbeta primers. Here immunoSEQ multiplex PCR was the method, and the copy in TCRdb shows in-frame clones only, minus some. The data hold under 150,000 clones, with 76% observed a single time. Sequenced material: PBMCs. These TCRs come from a middle-aged woman in good health and CMV-seronegative.

The V and J genes are TRBV5-4 and TRBJ1-3, with 9 bases identical to TRBD1. Germline V CDR1 and CDR2: SGHNT, YYREEE (reference sequence). CDR3 length: 16 residues. Trimming cost V 0 bases and J 4 bases; bases outside gene matches: 5. The CDR3 nucleotides read TGTGCCAGCAGCTTGGATCGGACAGGGGTCGGAAACACCATATATTTT. Translation gives CASSLDRTGVGNTIYF. Based on the CDR3 plus reference TRBV5-4 and TRBJ1-3, the full variable domain is ETGVTQSPTHLIKTRGQQVTLRCSSQSGHNTVSWYQQALGQGPQFIFQYYREEENGRGNFPPRFSGLQFPNYSSELNVNALELDDSALYLCASSLDRTGVGNTIYFGEGSWLTVV.

This chain connects TRBV5-5 to TRBJ2-5, with a possible D match to TRBD2 (5 bases). The V and J ends lost 4 bases and 4 bases respectively, with 17 bases between them. The CDR3 runs to 15 residues. The germline V gene encodes CDR1 SGHKS and CDR2 YYEKEE (reference sequence). This chain's CDR3 is CASSPKLGSLETQYF. CDR3 coding DNA: TGTGCCAGCAGCCCGAAACTAGGGTCCCTAGAGACCCAGTACTTC. Looking up the rest from reference TRBV5-5 and TRBJ2-5 gives the full variable domain: DAGVTQSPTHLIKTRGQQVTLRCSPISGHKSVSWYQQVLGQGPQFIFQYYEKEERGRGNFPDRFSARQFPNYSSELNVNALLLGDSALYLCASSPKLGSLETQYFGPGTRLLVL.

The genes are TRBV5-3 and TRBJ1-5; D is possibly TRBD1 (6 bases). TRBV5-3 is classed as an ORF, of uncertain function. The germline V and J ends were trimmed by 7 bases and 6 bases, with 14 bases remaining between them. This CDR3 contains 13 residues. DNA of the CDR3: TGTGCCAGACAAGGACAGCGAAGTCAGCCCCAGCATTTT. Translated, it gives CARQGQRSQPQHF.

This clone has just a few counts. The chain carries TRBV4-1 and TRBJ2-7, with D uncertain. V lost 1 base, J lost 4 bases, and 8 bases lay in between. The CDR3 totals 13 residues. Per germline, CDR1 MGHRA and CDR2 YSYEKL. The CDR3 bases are TGCGCCAGCAGCCAAGCGAGCCTGTACGAGCAGTACTTC. This translates into CASSQASLYEQYF.

The gene calls are TRBV5-4 and TRBJ2-3; 11 bases are a match to TRBD2. J gave up 5 bases and V 0 bases, and 8 bases lay outside the gene matches. The CDR3 has 17 residues. The germline gives CDR1 SGHNT, CDR2 YYREEE (reference sequence). CDR3 in DNA: TGTGCCAGCAGCTTGGACGCGCTAGCGGGGGGAAGAGATACGCAGTATTTT. Translating gives CASSLDALAGGRDTQYF. Complete variable domain (other parts from reference TRBV5-4 and TRBJ2-3): ETGVTQSPTHLIKTRGQQVTLRCSSQSGHNTVSWYQQALGQGPQFIFQYYREEENGRGNFPPRFSGLQFPNYSSELNVNALELDDSALYLCASSLDALAGGRDTQYFGPGTRLTVL.

This chain uses TRBV30 with TRBJ1-6; D uncertain. The V end lost 6 bases, the J end lost 0 bases, and 9 bases lay between the germline ends. Germline assignment: CDR1 GTSNPN and CDR2 SVGIG (reference sequence). CDR3 length: 14 residues. The CDR3 here is CACAQSSYNSPLHF. CDR3 nucleotides: TGTGCCTGCGCACAAAGCTCCTATAATTCACCCCTCCACTTT.

The chain has TRBV2 and TRBJ1-1; no definite D call. CDR3 length: 14 amino acids. Germline values: CDR1 SNHLY, CDR2 FYNNEI. The V end was cut by 5 bases, the J end by 5 bases, with 15 bases between. Here the CDR3 reads CASSFDPFGTEAFF. The DNA for the CDR3 is TGTGCCAGCAGTTTCGACCCGTTCGGGACTGAAGCTTTCTTT.